This T cell receptor (beta chain) was observed in a study of blood T cells in healthy people across ages. Study as a whole: Per two T cells, about one barcoded beta molecule was captured through template switching.

The CDR3 contains 14 residues. Germline V gene data show CDR1 as DFQATT and CDR2 as SNEGSKA (reference sequence). The V gene lost 5 bases and the J gene lost 8 bases, with 19 bases spanning the gap. This clonotype was observed a few times. The antigen is undetermined. PCR was performed a second time for roughly 7 to 12 cycles using a sample-barcoded 5' primer and a J-beta primer mix. TCRdb reanalysed the 5' RACE reads using MiXCR and keeps one entry per CDR3 protein. The data contain about 640,000 distinct CDR3 sequences, roughly 50% of them singletons. Study-wide points: Aged donors had fewer naive CD4+ cells and lower diversity than long-lived donors.

This sequence originates from a man aged 60 to 69 in good health. The V gene is TRBV20-1, the J gene TRBJ2-1; the D gene is possibly TRBD2 (5 bases). The sequencing sample was made of blood. The CDR3 loop reads CSAPRGSEGDEQFF. In DNA, the CDR3 is TGCAGTGCTCCTCGGGGTAGCGAGGGCGATGAGCAGTTCTTC.